This TCR beta chain was sequenced in a study of regulatory T cells in long-lasting Graves disease. Study-wide results and limits: With persistent disease, TRBV28, TRBJ1-2 and TRBJ2-5 were the favored segments.

V shed 5 bases, J shed 1 base, and the junction held 7 bases outside the gene matches. The CDR3 totals 15 residues. Germline lookup yields CDR1 SNHLY and CDR2 FYNNEI. Many counts were recorded for this clonotype. The antigen remains undetermined. Time point defined: persistent/refractory GD, antithyroid drugs over 5 years with positive TRAb. TCR sequences were obtained from RNA taken from PBMCs. Arm-PCR with iRepertoire HTBI primers amplified the CDR3 regions for these TCR beta libraries. TCRdb used MiXCR to reprocess the multiplex PCR reads, holding one entry per CDR3 protein. Of about 470,000 distinct CDR3 sequences in the sample, roughly 21% were seen once.

The V call is TRBV2, the J call TRBJ1-1; 7 bases are shared with TRBD1. This specimen consisted of peripheral blood mononuclear cells (PBMCs), obtained when the disease was refractory, from a patient treated with antithyroid drugs. The TCR sequence derives from a female donor with Graves disease. CDR3 protein: CASSTDRPPNTEAFF. DNA of the CDR3: TGTGCCAGCAGTACGGACAGGCCACCGAACACTGAAGCTTTCTTT.